Shown below are 8 T cell receptor beta chains from a single sample sequenced in a study of shared clonotypes between healthy human individuals. Produced via immunoSEQ multiplex PCR; TCRdb's table is partial and in-frame only. The sample holds just over 2,000,000 clones; 95% are singletons and the top ten take 0.13%. The sequenced sample was naive CD4+ T cells sorted from blood. Subset denoted: CD45RA+ positively selected. The source of these receptors is a man younger than 30 in good health.

This clone is a singleton in its sample. The V and J genes are TRBV6-5 and TRBJ2-7; 10 bases are shared with TRBD1. This CDR3 has 15 amino acids. The ends lost 2 bases at V and 7 bases at J; junction bases unmatched: 8. Germline CDR1 MNHEY, CDR2 SVGAGI. In nucleotides, the CDR3 is TGTGCCAGCAGTTACGGACAGGGGGGACTGAGGGAGCAGTACTTC. Protein: CASSYGQGGLREQYF.

The chain combines TRBV7-2 with TRBJ2-2; 7 positions match TRBD1. CDR1 is SGHTA, CDR2 FQGNSA, per germline. V gave up 1 base and J gave up 2 bases; unmatched junction bases: 1. This CDR3 is 15 amino acids long. CDR3 in DNA: TGTGCCAGCAGCTTAGACAGGGGTAACACCGGGGAGCTGTTTTTT. Amino acids: CASSLDRGNTGELFF.

Comment on this clone: Other nucleotide sequences from this sample produce the same CDR3. The chain carries TRBV4-1 and TRBJ2-3; D not certain. This CDR3 contains 12 residues. The germline V gene encodes CDR1 MGHRA and CDR2 YSYEKL. V shed 2 bases and J shed 3 bases, with 3 bases lying between them. In DNA, the CDR3 is TGCGCCAGCAGCCAACCTACAGATACGCAGTATTTT. It encodes CASSQPTDTQYF.

J is TRBJ2-1 and V is TRBV2, with D hard to call. The CDR3 is 13 amino acids. V was cut by 4 bases and J by 11 bases, with 15 bases left in between. Germline V gene sequence: CDR1 SNHLY, CDR2 FYNNEI. CDR3 DNA: TGTGCCAGCAGTGTTAACCCCGCTACTAAGCAGTTCTTC. This translates into CASSVNPATKQFF.

The chain links TRBV5-1 to TRBJ1-1; D remains ambiguous. This CDR3 region has 15 residues. The germline V gene encodes CDR1 SGHRS and CDR2 YFSETQ. Trimming cost V 0 bases and J 0 bases, with 9 bases left between them. CDR3 nucleotides: TGCGCCAGCAGCTTGGTTATAGATATGAACACTGAAGCTTTCTTT. As protein: CASSLVIDMNTEAFF.

The rearrangement links TRBV28 to TRBJ1-5; tentatively, D is TRBD1 (5 bases). The germline V gene encodes CDR1 MDHEN and CDR2 SYDVKM. V was pared by 6 bases and J by 6 bases, with 15 bases between. The CDR3 runs 14 residues. The CDR3 reads CASSPTWGGQPQHF. The CDR3 bases are TGTGCCAGCAGCCCTACTTGGGGGGGTCAGCCCCAGCATTTT.

This clone was detected once. V gene TRBV7-2 combines with J gene TRBJ1-1; maybe TRBD1 (5 bases). Germline CDR1 SGHTA, CDR2 FQGNSA. The V gene lost 8 bases and the J gene lost 1 base, with 14 bases spanning the gap. There are 14 residues in the CDR3. The CDR3 loop is CASGFPGGNTEAFF. The CDR3 bases are TGTGCCAGCGGTTTCCCCGGGGGGAACACTGAAGCTTTCTTT.

The V call is TRBV27, the J call TRBJ2-7; no reliable D call. CDR3 length: 13 residues. Between the trimmed V and J ends, which lost 7 bases and 2 bases, there was a span of 12 bases. CDR1 and CDR2 (germline): MNHEY, SMNVEV (reference sequence). The CDR3 DNA follows: TGTGCCAGCATCGACGAGAGAACCTACGAGCAGTACTTC. Translation gives CASIDERTYEQYF.